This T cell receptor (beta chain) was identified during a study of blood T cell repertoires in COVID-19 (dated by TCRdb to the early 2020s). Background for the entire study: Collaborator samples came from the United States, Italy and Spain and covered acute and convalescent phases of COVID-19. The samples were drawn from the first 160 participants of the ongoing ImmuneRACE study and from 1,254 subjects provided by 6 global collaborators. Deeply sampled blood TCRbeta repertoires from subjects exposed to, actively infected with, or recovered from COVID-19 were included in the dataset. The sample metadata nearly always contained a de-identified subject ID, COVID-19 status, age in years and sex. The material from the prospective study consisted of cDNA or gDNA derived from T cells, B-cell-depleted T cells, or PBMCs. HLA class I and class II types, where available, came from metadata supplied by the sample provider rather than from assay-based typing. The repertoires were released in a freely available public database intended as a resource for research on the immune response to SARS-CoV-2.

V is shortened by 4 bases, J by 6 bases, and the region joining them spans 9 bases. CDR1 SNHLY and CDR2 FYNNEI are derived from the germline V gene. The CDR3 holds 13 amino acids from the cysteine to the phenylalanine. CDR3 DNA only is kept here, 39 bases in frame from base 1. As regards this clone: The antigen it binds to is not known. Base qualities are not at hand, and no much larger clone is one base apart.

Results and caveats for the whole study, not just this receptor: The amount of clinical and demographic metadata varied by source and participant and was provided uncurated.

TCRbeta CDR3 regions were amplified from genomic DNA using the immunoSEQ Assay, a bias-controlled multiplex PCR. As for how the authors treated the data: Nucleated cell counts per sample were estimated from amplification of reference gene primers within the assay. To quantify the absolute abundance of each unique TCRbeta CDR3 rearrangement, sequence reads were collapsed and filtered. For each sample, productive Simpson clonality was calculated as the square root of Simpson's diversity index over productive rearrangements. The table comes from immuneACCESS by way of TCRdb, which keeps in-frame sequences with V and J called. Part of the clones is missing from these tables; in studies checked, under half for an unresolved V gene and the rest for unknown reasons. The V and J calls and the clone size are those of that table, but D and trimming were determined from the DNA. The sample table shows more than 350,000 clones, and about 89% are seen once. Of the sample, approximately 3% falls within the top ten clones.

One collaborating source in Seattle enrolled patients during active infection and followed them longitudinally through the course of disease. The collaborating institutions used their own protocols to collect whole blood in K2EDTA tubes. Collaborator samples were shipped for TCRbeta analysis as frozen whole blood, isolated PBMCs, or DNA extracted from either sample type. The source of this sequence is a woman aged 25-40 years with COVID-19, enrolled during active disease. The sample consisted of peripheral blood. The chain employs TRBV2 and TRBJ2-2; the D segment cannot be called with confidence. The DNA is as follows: TGTGCCAGCAGTGTCGAGCGCTCCGGGGAGCTGTTTTTT. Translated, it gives CASSVERSGELFF.